This T cell receptor (beta chain) stems from a study of blood T cell repertoires in COVID-19. This CDR3 has 14 amino acids. Germline loops: CDR1 SNHLY, CDR2 FYNNEI. Trimming removed 7 bases from V and 3 bases from J; junction bases left unmatched: 5. The table came from immunoSEQ multiplex PCR; TCRdb's copy has only in-frame clones and leaves some out. The sample has 200,000 to 250,000 clones; less than 85% are singletons. There are a few counts of this clone. This receptor was taken from a woman aged 65 to 85 with active or convalescent COVID-19. The specimen was peripheral blood. The chain is built from TRBV2 and TRBJ2-7; TRBD2 aligns across 11 bases. CDR3 amino acids: CASTMTSGVYEQYF. Written as DNA, the CDR3 is TGTGCCAGCACCATGACTAGCGGGGTCTACGAGCAGTACTTC.